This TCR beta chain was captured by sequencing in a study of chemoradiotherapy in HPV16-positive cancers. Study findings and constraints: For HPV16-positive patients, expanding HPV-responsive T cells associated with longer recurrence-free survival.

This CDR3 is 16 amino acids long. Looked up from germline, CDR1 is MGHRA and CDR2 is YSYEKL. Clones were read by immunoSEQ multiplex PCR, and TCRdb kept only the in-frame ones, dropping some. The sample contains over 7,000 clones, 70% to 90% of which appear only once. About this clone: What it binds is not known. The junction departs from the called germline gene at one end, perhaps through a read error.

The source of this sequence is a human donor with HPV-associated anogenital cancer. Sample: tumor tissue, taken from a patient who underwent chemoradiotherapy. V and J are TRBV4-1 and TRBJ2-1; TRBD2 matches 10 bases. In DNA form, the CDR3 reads TGCGCCAGCAGCATCCGGACTAGCGGCTCCAACAATGAGCAGTTCTTC. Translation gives CASSIRTSGSNNEQFF.